These 20 T cell receptor beta chains were sequenced from one sample in a study of Graves' ophthalmopathy and Graves' hyperthyroidism. Transcripts of RNA were the source for amplifying TCR beta CDR3 regions. The workflow started with a first-round RT-PCR run with HTBI primers and then moved on to a second-round multiplex PCR. TCRdb re-analysed the multiplex PCR reads in MiXCR, keeping a single row per CDR3 protein. The repertoire holds 220,000 or so distinct CDR3 sequences, roughly a fifth seen once, with around 45% in the top ten. The sample taken for sequencing was peripheral blood. These receptors were taken from a woman aged 50 to 60 with Graves' ophthalmopathy.

This clonotype was counted ten times or more. V gene TRBV2 combines with J gene TRBJ1-6; 9 bases are a match to TRBD1. CDR1 is SNHLY, CDR2 FYNNEI, per germline. V lost 7 bases, J lost 9 bases, and 4 bases stayed unmatched. The CDR3 contains 13 residues. The CDR3 here is CASKEQGASPLHF. The CDR3 region has the DNA TGTGCCAGCAAGGAACAGGGGGCTTCACCCCTCCACTTT.

The chain is built from TRBV11-2 and TRBJ2-7; D not resolved. The CDR3 has 15 residues. Germline lookup yields CDR1 SGHAT and CDR2 FQNNGV. The V and J ends lost 6 bases and 0 bases respectively, with 15 bases between them. The CDR3: CASRPNSVSSYEQYF. The CDR3 DNA is TGTGCCAGCAGACCCAACTCGGTCAGCTCCTACGAGCAGTACTTC.

This clonotype was recorded many times. V usage is TRBV19 and J usage is TRBJ1-5, with D tentatively TRBD1 (5 bases). The germline V gene encodes CDR1 LNHDA and CDR2 SQIVND (reference sequence). V dropped 6 bases and J dropped 5 bases, with 8 bases sitting between them. The CDR3 totals 12 residues. CDR3 nucleotides: TGTGCCAGTAGGGTCAGGGATCAGCCCCAGCATTTT. Its translation: CASRVRDQPQHF.

Remarks on this clonotype: Mismatch with germline at one junction end may stem from a read error. The chain combines TRBV13 with TRBJ1-2; no reliable D call. The CDR3 totals 14 residues. CDR1 is PRHDT, CDR2 FYEKMQ, per germline (reference sequence). The CDR3 loop is CASTPVGSNYGYIF. CDR3 coding DNA: TGTGCCAGCACCCCGGTGGGGTCGAACTATGGCTACATCTTC.

This clonotype occurred many times. V gene TRBV27 combines with J gene TRBJ1-1, with a possible D match to TRBD1 (6 bases). Germline loops: CDR1 MNHEY, CDR2 SMNVEV (reference sequence). The CDR3 spans 16 residues. V was pared by 3 bases and J by 4 bases, with 18 bases between. The CDR3 here is CASSLGGGKGVTEAFF. CDR3 DNA sequence: TGTGCCAGCAGTTTGGGAGGAGGGAAGGGGGTCACTGAAGCTTTCTTT.

Many counts were recorded for this clonotype. The chain is built from TRBV20-1 and TRBJ2-7; 10 bases map to TRBD2. The CDR3 is 17 amino acids. The germline V gene encodes CDR1 DFQATT and CDR2 SNEGSKA (reference sequence). J was trimmed by 3 bases and V by 6 bases; bases with no gene match: 17. DNA of the CDR3: TGCAGTGCCAATCCAATTCGGGGTCAGCGGGAGGGCTACGAGCAGTACTTC. Protein product: CSANPIRGQREGYEQYF.

V gene TRBV4-2 combines with J gene TRBJ2-5, with a possible D match to TRBD1 (5 bases). Trimming cost V 3 bases and J 5 bases, with 13 bases left between them. CDR3 length equals 14 residues. Germline CDR1 is LGHNA and CDR2 is YNFKEQ. This chain's CDR3 is CASSHTREVETQYF. The DNA of the CDR3 is TGTGCCAGCAGCCATACCAGGGAAGTGGAGACCCAGTACTTC.

This clonotype was recorded many times. The chain is built from TRBV27 and TRBJ1-5; TRBD1 matches at 10 bases. CDR3 length equals 17 residues. With V trimmed by 0 bases and J by 6 bases, 8 bases remained unmatched. Germline loops: CDR1 MNHEY, CDR2 SMNVEV (reference sequence). In DNA form, the CDR3 reads TGTGCCAGCAGTTTATCCAGTGACAGGGGGCGAATTCAGCCCCAGCATTTT. Its protein product is CASSLSSDRGRIQPQHF.

In DNA, the CDR3 is TGTGCCAGCAGCTTTGGGGTAGCTAACTATGGCTACACCTTC. Translation: CASSFGVANYGYTF. This chain joins TRBV7-9 and TRBJ1-2; D is ambiguous. In germline, CDR1 is SEHNR, CDR2 FQNEAQ (reference sequence). The CDR3 runs 14 residues. V dropped 3 bases and J dropped 0 bases, with 8 bases sitting between them.

J is TRBJ2-7 and V is TRBV7-2; 9 bases are a match to TRBD1. Germline V gene sequence: CDR1 SGHTA, CDR2 FQGNSA. J gave up 3 bases and V 5 bases, and 5 bases lay outside the gene matches. CDR3 length: 14 residues. The CDR3 region is CASSPRDRDYEQYF. The CDR3 bases are TGTGCCAGCAGCCCCAGGGACAGGGACTACGAGCAGTACTTC.

This clonotype was seen ten or more times. This rearrangement joins TRBV2 to TRBJ2-4, with D perhaps assigned TRBD1 or TRBD2 (5 bases each). CDR1 SNHLY and CDR2 FYNNEI come from the germline V gene. The V end lost 0 bases, the J end lost 14 bases, and 17 bases lay between the germline ends. The CDR3 contains 14 residues. The CDR3 spells CASSEARRGVLEYF. CDR3 DNA sequence: TGTGCCAGCAGTGAAGCGCGAAGGGGAGTCCTCGAGTACTTC.

This clonotype has a count of ten or more. The rearrangement joins TRBV14 to TRBJ2-5; D call uncertain. The CDR3 covers 13 residues. Trimming pared 6 bases from V and 5 bases from J, leaving 13 bases between. The germline V gene encodes CDR1 SGHDN and CDR2 FVKESK. CDR3 in amino acids: CASRGSGFETQYF. CDR3 in DNA: TGTGCCAGCAGGGGGTCCGGGTTCGAGACCCAGTACTTC.

This clonotype was picked up many times. V gene TRBV27 combines with J gene TRBJ1-1, with a weak D call TRBD1 (6 bases). Germline V lookup: CDR1 MNHEY, CDR2 SMNVEV (reference sequence). Trimming shortened V by 7 bases and J by 1 base, and 10 bases separated the two germline ends. This CDR3 has 13 residues. In DNA, the CDR3 is TGTGCCAGCAAGGGGGGGGCGAACACTGAAGCTTTCTTT. This codes for CASKGGANTEAFF.

The genes are TRBV12-3 or TRBV12-4 and TRBJ2-5; TRBD1 aligns across 8 bases. V gave up 4 bases and J gave up 4 bases; unmatched junction bases: 5. This CDR3 comprises 14 residues. DNA for the CDR3: TGTGCCAGCAGTTCAGGACAGGGCCGAGAGACCCAGTACTTC. Amino acids: CASSSGQGRETQYF.

This clonotype was picked up many times. The CDR3 region is CASSWTGIRQETQYF. CDR3 nucleotide sequence: TGTGCCAGCAGCTGGACAGGGATTCGGCAAGAGACCCAGTACTTC. The V call is TRBV7-8, the J call TRBJ2-5, with 8 bases that match TRBD1. After removal of 4 bases from V and 2 bases from J, the junction contained 6 bases not matched to a gene. The CDR3 sequence is 15 residues long. CDR1 and CDR2 (germline): SGHVS, FQNEAQ.

The chain's CDR3 is CASSPDRVQPQHF. CDR3 DNA: TGTGCCAGCAGCCCCGACAGGGTTCAGCCCCAGCATTTT. The rearrangement links TRBV11-2 to TRBJ1-5; 7 nucleotides match TRBD1. The V and J ends lost 5 bases and 6 bases, in that order; junction bases with no gene match: 4. CDR1 is SGHAT and CDR2 is FQNNGV in the germline V gene. There are 13 residues in the CDR3.

This clonotype was seen a few times. The chain carries TRBV6-1 and TRBJ1-1; 7 bases fit TRBD1. The CDR3 extends over 14 amino acids. Germline trimming cut 8 bases from V and 3 bases from J; bases unmatched to any gene: 9. Germline-derived CDR1 and CDR2 are MNHNS and SASEGT. CDR3: CASSPLTGDTEAFF. The CDR3 DNA follows: TGTGCCAGCTCACCTCTCACAGGGGACACTGAAGCTTTCTTT.

This clonotype was observed at least ten times. The CDR3 sequence is CASSLGTYYGYTF. In nucleotides, the CDR3 is TGTGCCAGCAGTTTAGGGACCTACTATGGCTACACCTTC. This rearrangement joins TRBV12-3 or TRBV12-4 to TRBJ1-2; D uncertain. With 1 base removed from V and 3 bases from J, the gap between germline ends came to 6 bases. The CDR3 contains 13 residues.

In its sample, this clonotype was seen many times. Being one base from a much bigger clone, this may be a read error. The gene calls are TRBV20-1 and TRBJ2-7; D is unclear. This CDR3 has 12 residues. CDR1 is DFQATT and CDR2 is SNEGSKA in the germline V gene (reference sequence). V dropped 1 base and J dropped 7 bases, with 11 bases sitting between them. The CDR3 loop reads CSARGLAEEQYF. Here the CDR3 DNA reads TGCAGTGCTAGAGGACTCGCAGAGGAGCAGTACTTC.

In this sample, this clonotype turned up once. The gene calls are TRBV7-8 and TRBJ1-5; D not resolved. Per germline, CDR1 SGHVS and CDR2 FQNEAQ. Trimming shortened V by 1 base and J by 4 bases, and 8 bases separated the two germline ends. This CDR3 comprises 14 residues. This CDR3 is CASSLVVTNQPQHF. In DNA, the CDR3 is TGTGCCAGCAGCTTAGTGGTCACGAATCAGCCCCAGCATTTT.